The 30 T cell receptor beta chains given below trace back to one sample, sequenced in a study of shared clonotypes between healthy human individuals. Clones were sequenced by immunoSEQ multiplex PCR, and TCRdb holds only the in-frame ones, with some missing. This table has 850,000 to 1,200,000 clones, about 80% appearing once. Sequenced sample: memory CD4+ T cells sorted from blood. As to subset: CD45RA-negative fraction. The receptors come from a man aged 18-30 years in good health.

The chain couples TRBV27 to TRBJ2-4, with D possibly matching TRBD2 (5 bases). The CDR3 totals 13 residues. Per germline, CDR1 MNHEY and CDR2 SMNVEV (reference sequence). Between the trimmed V and J ends, which lost 10 bases and 0 bases, there was a span of 10 bases. In DNA, the CDR3 is TGTGCCACTGGGGAGCTAGCCAAAAACATTCAGTACTTC. This encodes CATGELAKNIQYF.

The chain links TRBV27 to TRBJ1-2, with 12 bases that match TRBD1. Germline trimming cut 5 bases from V and 8 bases from J; bases unmatched to any gene: 9. Germline lookup yields CDR1 MNHEY and CDR2 SMNVEV (reference sequence). This CDR3 is built from 15 residues. The CDR3 nucleotides are TGTGCCAGCAGTCCGGGACAGGGGGCCGTGTGGGGCTACACCTTC. It is translated as CASSPGQGAVWGYTF.

The CDR3 region is CASSSGTGVRPTSPLHF. CDR3 DNA: TGTGCCAGCAGTTCCGGGACAGGGGTTAGGCCCACCTCACCCCTCCACTTT. The gene calls are TRBV28 and TRBJ1-6, with 10 bases that match TRBD1. The V segment lost 4 bases and the J segment 10 bases; nucleotides outside the gene matches: 13. Germline V gene data show CDR1 as MDHEN and CDR2 as SYDVKM. CDR3 size: 17 residues. Variable domain in full (rest from reference TRBV28 and TRBJ1-6): DVKVTQSSRYLVKRTGEKVFLECVQDMDHENMFWYRQDPGLGLRLIYFSYDVKMKEKGDIPEGYSVSREKKERFSLILESASTNQTSMYLCASSSGTGVRPTSPLHFGNGTRLTVT.

A single count supports this clone. This rearrangement joins TRBV23-1 to TRBJ1-6; 8 bases are shared with TRBD1. TRBV23-1 is an ORF, with its function uncertain. This CDR3 region has 13 residues. Trimming at V came to 6 bases and at J to 5 bases, leaving 0 bases not matched to a gene. The CDR3 reads CASRDRDNSPLHF. CDR3 nucleotide sequence: TGCGCCAGCAGGGACAGGGATAATTCACCCCTCCACTTT.

V is TRBV29-1 and J is TRBJ2-7; 9 bases fit TRBD1. V shed 3 bases and J 8 bases; nucleotides not matched to a gene: 5. From germline, CDR1 is SQVTM and CDR2 ANQGSEA. The CDR3 consists of 12 residues. CDR3 loop: CSVDPTGGKQYF. CDR3 in DNA: TGCAGCGTTGATCCGACAGGGGGTAAGCAGTACTTC.

This sequence joins TRBV28 and TRBJ1-1; a weak D match, TRBD1 (6 bases). CDR3 length: 12 residues. With 6 bases removed from V and 10 bases from J, the gap between germline ends came to 15 bases. Germline-derived CDR1 and CDR2 are MDHEN and SYDVKM. CDR3 amino acids: CASSGWGTRAFF. The CDR3 region has the DNA TGTGCCAGCAGCGGCTGGGGGACAAGAGCTTTCTTT.

The chain uses TRBV4-2 and TRBJ2-7; TRBD1 matches 7 bases. The J segment lost 3 bases and the V segment lost 1 base, leaving 3 bases of the junction unmatched. Germline V gives CDR1 LGHNA, CDR2 YNFKEQ. CDR3 size: 14 residues. This chain's CDR3 is CASSQGHRGYEQYF. CDR3 sequence (DNA): TGTGCCAGCAGCCAAGGGCACAGGGGCTACGAGCAGTACTTC.

This chain connects TRBV5-4 to TRBJ1-4; 7 bases map to TRBD1. Trimming took 0 bases from V and 4 from J; bases not matched to a gene: 6. The CDR3 has 16 amino acids. Germline V CDR1 and CDR2: SGHNT, YYREEE (reference sequence). The CDR3 coding sequence is TGTGCCAGCAGCTTGGACAGGGGACTGGGTAATGAAAAACTGTTTTTT. It specifies CASSLDRGLGNEKLFF.

CDR3 sequence: CASGSSYEQYF. CDR3 bases: TGTGCCAGCGGTAGCTCCTACGAGCAGTACTTC. This chain connects TRBV2 to TRBJ2-7; the D is unclear. The CDR3 has 11 amino acids. Trimming cost V 8 bases and J 0 bases, with 5 bases left between them. Per germline, CDR1 SNHLY and CDR2 FYNNEI.

The gene calls are TRBV7-2 and TRBJ2-5; 7 bases are shared with TRBD2. This CDR3 contains 16 residues. With 5 bases clipped from V and 5 bases from J, the junction kept 14 bases outside the gene matches. Germline V gives CDR1 SGHTA, CDR2 FQGNSA. The CDR3 sequence: CASSPRTLGGQETQYF. CDR3 in DNA: TGTGCCAGCAGCCCTCGGACTCTGGGAGGGCAGGAGACCCAGTACTTC.

J is TRBJ2-7 and V is TRBV19; 9 bases are shared with TRBD1. This CDR3 has 16 residues. In germline, CDR1 is LNHDA, CDR2 SQIVND (reference sequence). Germline trimming cut 4 bases from V and 5 bases from J; bases unmatched to any gene: 12. CDR3 residues: CASSNGPGQGDNEQYF. DNA for the CDR3: TGTGCCAGTAGTAACGGGCCGGGACAGGGTGATAACGAGCAGTACTTC. The full variable domain, completed using reference TRBV19 and TRBJ2-7, is DGGITQSPKYLFRKEGQNVTLSCEQNLNHDAMYWYRQDPGQGLRLIYYSQIVNDFQKGDIAEGYSVSREKKESFPLTVTSAQKNPTAFYLCASSNGPGQGDNEQYFGPGTRLTVT.

This clone was seen a handful of times. V gene TRBV7-9 combines with J gene TRBJ2-5; unclear D gene. The J call may be wrong; the DNA end is better matched by TRBJ2-7. The CDR3 is 12 amino acids. Germline V CDR1 and CDR2: SEHNR, FQNEAQ (reference sequence). CDR3 loop: CASSLQAVEQYF. CDR3 sequence (DNA): TGTGCCAGCAGCTTACAGGCGGTCGAGCAGTACTTC.

J is TRBJ1-1 and V is TRBV11-2; D unclear. This CDR3 is 14 amino acids long. Germline lookup yields CDR1 SGHAT and CDR2 FQNNGV. Trimming took off 0 bases at V and 1 base at J, with 6 bases between the two ends. CDR3 sequence (DNA): TGTGCCAGCAGCTTAGAAAGACAGAACACTGAAGCTTTCTTT. Translated, it gives CASSLERQNTEAFF. Full variable domain (outside the CDR3, taken from reference TRBV11-2 and TRBJ1-1): EAGVAQSPRYKIIEKRQSVAFWCNPISGHATLYWYQQILGQGPKLLIQFQNNGVVDDSQLPKDRFSAERLKGVDSTLKIQPAKLEDSAVYLCASSLERQNTEAFFGQGTRLTVV.

This clone was counted many times. V gene TRBV11-3 combines with J gene TRBJ1-4; no clear D. This CDR3 has 18 amino acids. The ends were cut back, 1 base at V and 0 bases at J, with 15 bases in the middle. From germline, CDR1 is SGHNT and CDR2 YENEEA. Written as DNA, the CDR3 is TGTGCCAGCAGCTTAGTAAGCCCGCTAAAGACAACTAATGAAAAACTGTTTTTT. As protein: CASSLVSPLKTTNEKLFF.

The chain employs TRBV9 and TRBJ1-3; D not certain. V was shortened by 3 bases and J by 2 bases, with 9 bases between the two germline ends. The V gene's germline CDR1 is SGDLS and CDR2 YYNGEE. This CDR3 is 14 amino acids long. CDR3 DNA: TGTGCCAGCAGCGCAGCCGCCCCTGGAAACACCATATATTTT. This gives the protein CASSAAAPGNTIYF.

J is TRBJ2-3 and V is TRBV18, with a tentative D call TRBD1 (6 bases). Germline CDR1 reads KGHSH; CDR2 reads LQKENI. V gave up 4 bases and J gave up 5 bases, with 13 bases separating them. CDR3 length: 14 residues. This CDR3 is CASSLFSRGDTQYF. In nucleotides, the CDR3 is TGTGCCAGCTCACTATTCTCCAGGGGAGATACGCAGTATTTT.

The gene calls are TRBV20-1 and TRBJ1-2; no reliable D call. The V end was cut by 7 bases, the J end by 4 bases, with 10 bases between. Germline V gene sequence: CDR1 DFQATT, CDR2 SNEGSKA (reference sequence). The length of the CDR3 is 11 residues. CDR3 amino acids: CSVSAIYGYTF. Written as DNA, the CDR3 is TGCAGTGTGTCCGCGATCTATGGCTACACCTTC.

CDR3 nucleotides: TGCGCCAGCAGCCCGACCCTGGCAGCGGGAGGGTCCGGGGAGCTGTTTTTT. As protein: CASSPTLAAGGSGELFF. This chain joins TRBV4-3 and TRBJ2-2, with 10 bases lining up with TRBD2. CDR1 is LGHNA and CDR2 is YSLEER in the germline V gene. This CDR3 is 17 amino acids long. V was pared by 4 bases and J by 6 bases, with 11 bases of the junction left unmatched.

This clone was counted only a few times. This rearrangement joins TRBV5-1 to TRBJ1-2; TRBD1 aligns across 9 bases. Losses at the gene ends were 5 bases for V and 1 base for J; bases not matched to a gene: 12. Germline CDR1 is SGHRS and CDR2 is YFSETQ. The CDR3 is made up of 17 amino acids. This chain's CDR3 is CASRPGQGMGNNYGYTF. The CDR3, as DNA: TGCGCCAGCAGGCCGGGACAGGGAATGGGGAATAACTATGGCTACACCTTC.

This clone turned up a few times. The chain recombines TRBV2 with TRBJ2-5; 11 nucleotides match TRBD2. V lost 10 bases to trimming and J lost 1 base; unmatched junction nucleotides: 5. Germline V gives CDR1 SNHLY, CDR2 FYNNEI. The length of the CDR3 is 14 residues. The CDR3 is CATILAGVQETQYF. The CDR3 DNA reads as TGTGCCACCATACTAGCGGGGGTCCAAGAGACCCAGTACTTC. Full variable domain (outside the CDR3, taken from reference TRBV2 and TRBJ2-5): EPEVTQTPSHQVTQMGQEVILRCVPISNHLYFYWYRQILGQKVEFLVSFYNNEISEKSEIFDDQFSVERPDGSNFTLKIRSTKLEDSAMYFCATILAGVQETQYFGPGTRLLVL.

In nucleotides, the CDR3 is TGTGCCAGCAGCTCAACCTCTGGAAACACCATATATTTT. Its protein product is CASSSTSGNTIYF. The V call is TRBV7-2, the J call TRBJ1-3; D unclear. This CDR3 comprises 13 residues. The V end lost 4 bases, the J end lost 0 bases, and 4 bases lay between the germline ends. Germline CDR1 and CDR2: SGHTA and FQGNSA.

The chain employs TRBV29-1 and TRBJ1-4; 10 bases agree with TRBD1. The CDR3 sequence is 14 residues long. CDR1 SQVTM and CDR2 ANQGSEA come from the germline V gene. The ends lost 6 bases at V and 7 bases at J; junction bases unmatched: 8. The CDR3 sequence: CSVRPRTGGEKLFF. CDR3 nucleotides: TGCAGCGTCCGGCCGAGGACAGGGGGTGAAAAACTGTTTTTT.

The rearrangement links TRBV5-1 to TRBJ1-5; D might be TRBD1 (6 bases). CDR1 SGHRS and CDR2 YFSETQ come from the germline V gene. The CDR3 is 16 amino acids. Trimming took 0 bases from V and 4 from J, leaving 14 bases between them. The CDR3, as DNA: TGCGCCAGCAGCTTGGAACTGACAGGAACGAATCAGCCCCAGCATTTT. This encodes CASSLELTGTNQPQHF.

This chain's CDR3 is CAISPSTERISGANVLTF. DNA of the CDR3: TGTGCCATCAGTCCGTCGACAGAGAGGATCTCTGGGGCCAACGTCCTGACTTTC. The chain employs TRBV10-3 and TRBJ2-6; a weak D match, TRBD1 (5 bases). Germline CDR1 and CDR2: ENHRY and SYGVKD. CDR3 length: 18 residues. Between the trimmed V and J ends, which lost 5 bases and 0 bases, there was a span of 17 bases.

This clone was recorded only once. The rearrangement joins TRBV28 to TRBJ1-4; a possible D gene is TRBD1 (5 bases). This CDR3 is built from 14 residues. V was shortened by 5 bases and J by 0 bases, with 7 bases between the two germline ends. The germline V gene has CDR1 MDHEN and CDR2 SYDVKM. The CDR3 DNA follows: TGTGCCAGCAGTGACAGCGCAACTAATGAAAAACTGTTTTTT. It is translated as CASSDSATNEKLFF.

The chain is built from TRBV7-9 and TRBJ2-5, with unresolved D. Germline assignment: CDR1 SEHNR and CDR2 FQNEAQ (reference sequence). V dropped 5 bases and J dropped 5 bases, with 15 bases sitting between them. This CDR3 has 14 amino acids. The CDR3 spells CASSHGRSLETQYF. In nucleotides, the CDR3 is TGTGCCAGCAGCCACGGACGGTCCCTTGAGACCCAGTACTTC.

The chain joins TRBV28 to TRBJ1-3; no firm D call. The ends were cut back, 6 bases at V and 0 bases at J, with 12 bases in the middle. Looked up from germline, CDR1 is MDHEN and CDR2 is SYDVKM. CDR3 size: 15 residues. In DNA form, the CDR3 reads TGTGCCAGCAGGACCAGACTCAGCTCTGGAAACACCATATATTTT. It is translated as CASRTRLSSGNTIYF.

In this sample, this clone turned up many times. This sequence joins TRBV7-6 and TRBJ1-1; the D is unclear. The CDR3 covers 15 residues. V lost 2 bases and J lost 4, with 14 bases in between. The V gene's germline CDR1 is SGHVS and CDR2 FNYEAQ. The CDR3 protein is CASSLSPQRATEAFF. The CDR3 DNA reads as TGTGCCAGCAGCTTATCACCCCAAAGGGCCACTGAAGCTTTCTTT.

The chain has TRBV9 and TRBJ2-3; tentative D call: TRBD2 (6 bases). V lost 3 bases, J lost 5 bases, and 7 bases lay in between. Germline-derived CDR1 and CDR2 are SGDLS and YYNGEE. The CDR3 spans 12 residues. As DNA, the CDR3 is TGTGCCAGCAGCGGGGGGGAAGATACGCAGTATTTT. Translation gives CASSGGEDTQYF.

The chain joins TRBV4-1 to TRBJ2-7; 7 positions agree with TRBD1. The J segment lost 1 base and the V segment lost 4 bases, leaving 7 bases of the junction unmatched. The CDR3 loop spans 15 amino acids. Germline values: CDR1 MGHRA, CDR2 YSYEKL. DNA for the CDR3: TGCGCCAGCAGCCGAGAGCCAGGGGGATCCTACGAGCAGTACTTC. Translating gives CASSREPGGSYEQYF.